The 7 T cell receptor beta chains presented below share a single source sample, sequenced in a study of blood T cells in healthy people across ages. A sample-barcoded 5' primer and a J-beta primer mix were used in a second PCR of about 6 to 12 cycles. Each CDR3 protein gets one entry after TCRdb re-called the 5' RACE reads with MiXCR. The sample consists of 850,000 or so distinct CDR3 sequences, 29% of them appearing once. The specimen sequenced was blood. These receptors were obtained from a woman older than 75 in good health.

This clonotype has at least ten counts. The V call is TRBV20-1, the J call TRBJ1-5; D is unclear. V was trimmed by 6 bases and J by 1 base, leaving 7 bases between them. Germline CDR1 DFQATT, CDR2 SNEGSKA (reference sequence). The CDR3 spans 12 residues. The CDR3 sequence: CSATSSNQPQHF. DNA of the CDR3: TGCAGTGCCACCTCGAGCAATCAGCCCCAGCATTTT.

This clonotype was recorded a few times. This chain links TRBV12-3 or TRBV12-4 with TRBJ1-1; D gene uncertain. V was clipped by 6 bases and J by 1 base, with 12 bases between them. The CDR3 has 14 amino acids. The CDR3 DNA reads TGTGCCAGCAGGGTTGGGTATAGGAACACTGAAGCTTTCTTT. Its protein product is CASRVGYRNTEAFF.

V usage is TRBV30 and J usage is TRBJ2-7; tentatively, D is TRBD1 (5 bases). The germline V gene has CDR1 GTSNPN and CDR2 SVGIG (reference sequence). CDR3 length: 12 amino acids. The V end lost 2 bases, the J end lost 3 bases, and 8 bases lay between the germline ends. CDR3 in DNA: TGTGCCTGGAGTCGACAGTTCTACGAGCAGTACTTC. Protein sequence: CAWSRQFYEQYF. Variable domain in full (rest from reference TRBV30 and TRBJ2-7): SQTIHQWPATLVQPVGSPLSLECTVEGTSNPNLYWYRQAAGRGLQLLFYSVGIGQISSEVPQNLSASRPQDRQFILSSKKLLLSDSGFYLCAWSRQFYEQYFGPGTRLTVT.

The chain has TRBV29-1 and TRBJ2-6; D call uncertain. Germline values: CDR1 SQVTM, CDR2 ANQGSEA. The CDR3 contains 13 residues. V was cut by 1 base and J by 4 bases, with 5 bases left in between. For the CDR3, the DNA is TGCAGCGTTGAAGTGGTGGGGGCCAACGTCCTGACTTTC. It encodes CSVEVVGANVLTF.

The V call is TRBV6-5, the J call TRBJ2-7, with 10 nucleotides matching TRBD2. CDR3 length: 15 amino acids. V shed 5 bases, J shed 2 bases, and the junction held 6 bases outside the gene matches. Germline V CDR1 and CDR2: MNHEY, SVGAGI. The CDR3 protein is CASSTSGRAPYEQYF. CDR3 bases: TGTGCCAGCAGTACCAGCGGGAGGGCCCCCTACGAGCAGTACTTC.

In this sample, this clonotype turned up many times. This chain joins TRBV7-2 and TRBJ1-1, with unresolved D. CDR1 is SGHTA and CDR2 is FQGNSA in the germline V gene. The CDR3 spans 13 residues. The V and J ends lost 4 bases and 0 bases respectively, with 6 bases between them. This chain's CDR3 is CASSSQMNTEAFF. Here the CDR3 DNA reads TGTGCCAGCAGCTCCCAGATGAACACTGAAGCTTTCTTT.

This clonotype was observed many times. V gene TRBV20-1 combines with J gene TRBJ1-4, with 8 positions matching TRBD1. CDR3 length: 12 amino acids. Germline CDR1 is DFQATT and CDR2 is SNEGSKA (reference sequence). J lost 7 bases, V lost 6 bases, and 4 bases had no gene match. The CDR3 DNA reads as TGCAGTGCCCAGGGGGCGGGTGAAAAACTGTTTTTT. Translated, it gives CSAQGAGEKLFF.